These T cell receptor beta chains were read from a single sample in a study of T cell responses to AZD1222 COVID-19 vaccine. Sequencing used immunoSEQ multiplex PCR; TCRdb keeps in-frame clones, though not all of them. The table lists tens of thousands of clones, 88% of them singletons. Sequencing used peripheral blood, obtained on day 0 of AZD1222 vaccination. The receptors come from an adult in good health. Both conserved end residues are part of each CDR3. D genes are given only for firm matches. Clone size, where shown, is once, few, many, or a class for clones that have expanded.

j_call clone_size v_call d_call cdr3_nt cdr3_aa
TRBJ1-2 few TRBV19 TRBD1 TGTGCCAGTAGTTTCCGGGACAGGGTTCGCGGCTACACCTTC CASSFRDRVRGYTF
TRBJ2-3 . TRBV18 TRBD1 TGTGCCAGCTCGACGGACAGGACGAGCACAGATACGCAGTATTTT CASSTDRTSTDTQYF
TRBJ1-5 . TRBV5-6 . TGTGCCAGCAGCTTGGCCGGCGGAGGCAATCAGCCCCAGCATTTT CASSLAGGGNQPQHF
TRBJ1-4 . TRBV6-1 . TGTGCCAGCAGTTGGGACAACCCAACTAATGAAAAACTGTTTTTT CASSWDNPTNEKLFF
TRBJ2-5 . TRBV19 . TGTGCCAGTGGGGGAGACCTACAAGAGACCCAGTACTTC CASGGDLQETQYF
TRBJ2-1 . TRBV5-1 . TGCGCCAGCAGCCACTACCCCGCGGGACAGAGGCTCTACAATGAGCAGTTCTTC CASSHYPAGQRLYNEQFF
TRBJ2-1 few TRBV19 . TGTGCCAGTAGTGGAGGGGGGAATGAGCAGTTCTTC CASSGGGNEQFF
TRBJ2-2 few TRBV7-8 TRBD2 TGTGCCACCCAAGCGGGGCACGGGGAGCTGTTTTTT CATQAGHGELFF
TRBJ2-5 . TRBV7-6 . TGTGCCAGCACCCCCAGTCTCGGAGAGACCCAGTACTTC CASTPSLGETQYF
TRBJ2-5 . TRBV28 . TGTGCCAGCAGTTTACAAGAGACCCAGTACTTC CASSLQETQYF
TRBJ2-3 once TRBV9 . TGTGCCAGCAGCGTAGACGGCGGGACAAGCACAGATACGCAGTATTTT CASSVDGGTSTDTQYF
TRBJ2-1 . TRBV10-1 TRBD2 TGCGCCAGCAGTGAGTCGGCTAGCGGGAATAATGAGCAGTTCTTC CASSESASGNNEQFF
TRBJ2-1 . TRBV12-1 . TGTGCCAGCAGCCCCTCCCTGGGGACTAGGGGGGATGAGCAGTTCTTC CASSPSLGTRGDEQFF
TRBJ2-7 once TRBV6-2/TRBV6-3 TRBD2 TGTGCCAGCAGTTACCAAGGTAGCGGGAGGCACCCCGAGGCCCTCTACGAGCAGTACTTC CASSYQGSGRHPEALYEQYF
TRBJ2-7 . TRBV6-2/TRBV6-3 TRBD1 TGTGCCAGCAGTTTACGGGCGACAGGGGGGGCCTACGAGCAGTACTTC CASSLRATGGAYEQYF
TRBJ2-7 . TRBV15 TRBD1 TGTGCCACCAGCAGAGATCCCGGGACAGGCTCCTACGAGCAGTACTTC CATSRDPGTGSYEQYF
TRBJ2-7 few TRBV2 . TGTGCCAGCAGTGACCAGGTTACCTACGAGCAGTACTTC CASSDQVTYEQYF
TRBJ1-5 . TRBV28 . TGTGCCAGCAGTACCCCGGGAGGCAATCAGCCCCAGCATTTT CASSTPGGNQPQHF
TRBJ2-7 . TRBV12-3/TRBV12-4 . TGTGCCAGCAGCCTAACAGTCGAGCAGTACTTC CASSLTVEQYF
TRBJ2-7 . TRBV27 TRBD1 TGTGCCAGCAGTTCGACAGGGACCTACGAGCAGTACTTC CASSSTGTYEQYF
TRBJ2-1 . TRBV10-3 TRBD1 TGTGCCATCACCGAAAGGGGGCTCCCCTACAATGAGCAGTTCTTC CAITERGLPYNEQFF
TRBJ2-7 once TRBV4-3 . TGCGCCAGCAGCTCTAGCGCCTGGGGCTCCTACGAGCAGTACTTC CASSSSAWGSYEQYF
TRBJ2-2 . TRBV9 . TGTGCCAGCAGCGTAGTGTCAGGGTTGGTCGGGGAGCTGTTTTTT CASSVVSGLVGELFF
TRBJ1-1 . TRBV9 . TGTGCCAGCAGCGTAGGACGACAGGCCTTGAACACTGAAGCTTTCTTT CASSVGRQALNTEAFF
TRBJ2-1 . TRBV9 TRBD2 TGTGCCAGCAGCGTAGGGACTAGCGGGAACAATGAGCAGTTCTTC CASSVGTSGNNEQFF
TRBJ2-1 . TRBV19 . TGTGCCAGCGGGGGGCCCTACAATGAGCAGTTCTTC CASGGPYNEQFF
TRBJ2-3 . TRBV7-3 . TGTGCCAGCAGCCCCCACCTTGGGGCGGATACGCAGTATTTT CASSPHLGADTQYF
TRBJ2-5 . TRBV20-1 . TGCAGTGCTAGTCCTAAGGGGACCAAAGAGACCCAGTACTTC CSASPKGTKETQYF
TRBJ1-2 . TRBV30 . TGTGCCTGGAGTGTCCTCCGGGGGACCGGTGGCTACACCTTC CAWSVLRGTGGYTF
TRBJ1-5 . TRBV7-3 . TGTGCCAGCAGCTTAACGGGGGATCAGCCCCAGCATTTT CASSLTGDQPQHF
TRBJ2-2 few TRBV7-3 . TGTGCCAGCAGCCCCGCCGGTGGGGGAGTCGGGGAGCTGTTTTTT CASSPAGGGVGELFF
TRBJ2-3 . TRBV7-9 . TGTGCCAGCAGCTTAGCGGACGGGCCAGGGAGCACAGATACGCAGTATTTT CASSLADGPGSTDTQYF
TRBJ1-4 . TRBV5-1 . TGCGCCAGCAGCTTGGGAGGGGCACGGGGCGATCGAAGGGAAAAACTGTTTTTT CASSLGGARGDRREKLFF
TRBJ1-1 . TRBV5-1 TRBD1 TGCGCCAGCAGCTTGGCCGACAGGGGGAACACTGAAGCTTTCTTT CASSLADRGNTEAFF
TRBJ1-5 . TRBV29-1 TRBD1 TGCAGCGTTGTTCAGGGGGGAGATCAGCCCCAGCATTTT CSVVQGGDQPQHF
TRBJ2-1 . TRBV7-3 TRBD2 TGTGCCAGCAGCCCTACCCCCCGGGTTAGCGGGATTGAGCAGTTCTTC CASSPTPRVSGIEQFF
TRBJ1-2 . TRBV6-5 TRBD1 TGTGCCAGCAGTTATCCCGGGACAGGGAACTATGGCTACACCTTC CASSYPGTGNYGYTF
TRBJ2-1 . TRBV11-3 . TGTGCCAGCAGCTTAGGGGGGACGTTGAATGAGCAGTTCTTC CASSLGGTLNEQFF
TRBJ1-2 . TRBV11-2 . TGTGCCAGCAGCTTAGATGGGAACCAAGCGAAATGGAATGGCTACACCTTC CASSLDGNQAKWNGYTF
TRBJ1-2 . TRBV5-1 TRBD1 TGCGCCAGCAGCGAATACAGGGGAGGGGATGGCTACACCTTC CASSEYRGGDGYTF